This T cell receptor (beta chain) was sequenced in a study of OX40 agonist ivuxolimab in advanced cancers. Study details: A mean age of approximately 64 years, range about 20 to 85, was recorded, and roughly 80% were male.

Germline V gene data show CDR1 as MNHEY and CDR2 as SMNVEV (reference sequence). The CDR3 has 14 residues. V lost 8 bases and J 4 bases, leaving 15 bases between the germline ends. Generated by immunoSEQ multiplex PCR, the TCRdb table keeps only in-frame clones and is missing some. The sample includes more than 85,000 clones, around nine tenths of them seen just once. The chain is built from TRBV27 and TRBJ1-3, with D perhaps TRBD1 (6 bases). The TCR sequence derives from an adult with an advanced solid tumor such as melanoma, head and neck, liver or kidney cancer. This specimen consisted of CD4+ or CD8+ T cells sorted from blood, obtained in a trial of the OX40 agonist ivuxolimab. The CDR3 loop is CASADDRRGNTIYF. For the CDR3, the DNA is TGTGCCAGCGCCGACGACAGGAGGGGAAACACCATATATTTT.